This is a list of T cell receptor beta chains from one sample in a study of cytomegalovirus exposure and HLA in healthy donors. Some clones are missing from TCRdb's copy, which holds only in-frame ones; the method was immunoSEQ multiplex PCR. The sample records 200,000 to 250,000 clones, roughly 87% being singletons. Sequencing was done on a sample of PBMCs. Receptor source: a woman younger than 30 in good health and CMV-seropositive. Each CDR3 is given with its conserved first and last residue. D genes are given only for firm matches. Expanded clones get a size class; other rows say once, few or many, or leave the size out.

V: TRBV7-6
length: 15
size: few
J: TRBJ2-7
D: TRBD1
CDR3: CASSLGTGGSYEQYF
DNA: TGTGCCAGCAGCTTGGGGACAGGGGGGTCCTACGAGCAGTACTTC

V: TRBV14
length: 14
size: NA
J: TRBJ1-1
D: NA
CDR3: CASSRSGGYTEAFF
DNA: TGTGCCAGCAGCCGGTCGGGGGGGTACACTGAAGCTTTCTTT

V: TRBV30
length: 13
size: NA
J: TRBJ2-5
D: NA
CDR3: CAWTEGAQETQYF
DNA: TGTGCCTGGACCGAGGGTGCTCAAGAGACCCAGTACTTC

V: TRBV27
length: 15
size: NA
J: TRBJ2-1
D: TRBD2
CDR3: CATRAGGPINNEQFF
DNA: TGTGCCACCCGAGCGGGAGGGCCAATCAACAATGAGCAGTTCTTC

V: TRBV6-1
length: 13
size: NA
J: TRBJ1-1
D: TRBD1
CDR3: CASRPTGKTEAFF
DNA: TGTGCCAGCAGACCGACAGGGAAGACTGAAGCTTTCTTT

V: TRBV30
length: 15
size: NA
J: TRBJ1-2
D: TRBD1
CDR3: CAWSIGQAANYGYTF
DNA: TGTGCCTGGAGTATTGGACAGGCTGCTAACTATGGCTACACCTTC

V: TRBV7-3
length: 13
size: NA
J: TRBJ2-7
D: NA
CDR3: CASSLGGTDEQYF
DNA: TGTGCCAGCAGCTTAGGAGGGACTGACGAGCAGTACTTC

V: TRBV6-1
length: 11
size: NA
J: TRBJ2-7
D: NA
CDR3: CASRGEYEQYF
DNA: TGTGCCAGCAGGGGCGAGTACGAGCAGTACTTC

V: TRBV27
length: 14
size: NA
J: TRBJ2-7
D: TRBD1
CDR3: CASSIRDRGSEQYF
DNA: TGTGCCAGCAGCATCCGGGACAGGGGATCCGAGCAGTACTTC

V: TRBV5-1
length: 16
size: once
J: TRBJ1-1
D: TRBD1
CDR3: CASSQGQGAIVTEAFF
DNA: TGCGCCAGCAGCCAAGGACAGGGGGCGATTGTCACTGAAGCTTTCTTT

V: TRBV7-7
length: 16
size: once
J: TRBJ2-7
D: TRBD2
CDR3: CASSLAGAGGSYEQYF
DNA: TGTGCTAGCAGCTTAGCGGGGGCGGGAGGATCCTACGAGCAGTACTTC

V: TRBV5-1
length: 17
size: NA
J: TRBJ1-1
D: TRBD1
CDR3: CASSPWRDRALNTEAFF
DNA: TGCGCCAGCAGCCCCTGGCGGGACAGAGCATTGAACACTGAAGCTTTCTTT

V: TRBV10-2
length: 13
size: NA
J: TRBJ1-2
D: TRBD1
CDR3: CASRSTGDYGYTF
DNA: TGCGCCAGCAGGAGCACAGGGGACTATGGCTACACCTTC

V: TRBV28
length: 12
size: NA
J: TRBJ1-5
D: NA
CDR3: CASGSDNQPQHF
DNA: TGTGCCAGCGGTTCAGACAATCAGCCCCAGCATTTT

V: TRBV10-1
length: 16
size: NA
J: TRBJ2-2
D: TRBD1
CDR3: CASSESGTGRVGELFF
DNA: TGCGCCAGCAGTGAGTCTGGGACAGGGAGAGTCGGGGAGCTGTTTTTT

V: TRBV28
length: 17
size: NA
J: TRBJ1-2
D: TRBD1
CDR3: CASSLSRGQGFNYGYTF
DNA: TGTGCCAGCAGTTTATCACGAGGACAGGGGTTCAACTATGGCTACACCTTC

V: TRBV27
length: 15
size: NA
J: TRBJ1-5
D: NA
CDR3: CASSLRGGGFQPQHF
DNA: TGTGCCAGCAGTTTAAGAGGGGGGGGATTTCAGCCCCAGCATTTT

V: TRBV6-5
length: 16
size: NA
J: TRBJ1-3
D: NA
CDR3: CASSYEGFHSFNTIYF
DNA: TGTGCCAGCAGTTACGAGGGTTTTCATTCTTTTAACACCATATATTTT

V: TRBV25-1
length: 14
size: NA
J: TRBJ1-3
D: NA
CDR3: CASSQPGLGNTIYF
DNA: TGTGCCAGCAGCCAACCGGGACTCGGAAACACCATATATTTT

V: TRBV5-1
length: 18
size: NA
J: TRBJ2-7
D: TRBD2
CDR3: CASSLGTSGRTSPYEQYF
DNA: TGCGCCAGCAGCTTGGGGACTAGCGGGAGGACCTCCCCGTACGAGCAGTACTTC

V: TRBV6-1
length: 17
size: NA
J: TRBJ1-1
D: TRBD1
CDR3: CASSEFIGTGIRTEAFF
DNA: TGTGCCAGCAGTGAATTTATTGGGACAGGAATTCGCACTGAAGCTTTCTTT

V: TRBV6-5
length: 13
size: NA
J: TRBJ1-1
D: TRBD1
CDR3: CASRRGPHTEAFF
DNA: TGTGCCAGCAGGAGGGGGCCCCACACTGAAGCTTTCTTT

V: TRBV6-5
length: 15
size: NA
J: TRBJ1-5
D: TRBD1
CDR3: CASSPGQGSNQPQHF
DNA: TGTGCCAGCAGCCCCGGACAGGGTAGCAATCAGCCCCAGCATTTT

V: TRBV28
length: 17
size: NA
J: TRBJ2-1
D: NA
CDR3: CASSAHWSGSSYNEQFF
DNA: TGTGCCAGCAGTGCACATTGGAGCGGGTCCAGCTACAATGAGCAGTTCTTC